This T cell receptor beta chain was documented in a study of blood T cell repertoires in COVID-19. In the study overall: Material from acute and convalescent COVID-19 was sourced from the United States, Italy and Spain. The analysed material was cDNA or gDNA that came from T cells, B-cell-depleted T cells, or PBMCs.

In the original analysis: Cell counts per sample came from amplifying reference gene primers. Clones were read by immunoSEQ multiplex PCR, and TCRdb kept only the in-frame ones, dropping some. V, J and clone size derive from that table, while D and trimming were established from the DNA sequence. This sample carries roughly 81,000 clones, around nine tenths of them seen once, and the ten largest clones take around 8%. This receptor was taken from a man under 40 with acute or convalescent COVID-19. The sequencing input was peripheral blood.

The CDR3 here is CASSSDRGNEQFF. As DNA, the CDR3 is TGTGCCAGTAGTAGCGACAGGGGCAATGAGCAGTTCTTC. This chain uses TRBV19 with TRBJ2-1; TRBD1 aligns across 8 bases. J was trimmed by 6 bases and V by 4 bases; bases with no gene match: 2. CDR3 length: 13 amino acids. Germline V gene data show CDR1 as LNHDA and CDR2 as SQIVND (reference sequence).